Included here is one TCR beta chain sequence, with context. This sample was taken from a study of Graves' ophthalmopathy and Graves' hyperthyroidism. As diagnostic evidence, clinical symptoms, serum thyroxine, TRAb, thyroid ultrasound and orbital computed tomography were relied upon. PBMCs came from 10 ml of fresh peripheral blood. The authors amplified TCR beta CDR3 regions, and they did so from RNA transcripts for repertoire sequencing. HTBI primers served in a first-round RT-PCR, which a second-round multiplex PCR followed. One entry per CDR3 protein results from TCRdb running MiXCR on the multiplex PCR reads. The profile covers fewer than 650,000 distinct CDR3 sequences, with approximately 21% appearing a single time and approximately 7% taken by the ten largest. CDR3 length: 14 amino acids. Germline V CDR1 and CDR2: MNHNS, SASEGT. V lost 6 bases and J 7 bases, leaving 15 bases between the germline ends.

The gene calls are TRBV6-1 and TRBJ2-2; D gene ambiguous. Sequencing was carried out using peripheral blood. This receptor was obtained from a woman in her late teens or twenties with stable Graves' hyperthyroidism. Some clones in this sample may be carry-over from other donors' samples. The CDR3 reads CASSVRATSGELFF. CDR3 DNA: TGTGCCAGCAGCGTTAGGGCGACAAGCGGGGAGCTGTTTTTT.